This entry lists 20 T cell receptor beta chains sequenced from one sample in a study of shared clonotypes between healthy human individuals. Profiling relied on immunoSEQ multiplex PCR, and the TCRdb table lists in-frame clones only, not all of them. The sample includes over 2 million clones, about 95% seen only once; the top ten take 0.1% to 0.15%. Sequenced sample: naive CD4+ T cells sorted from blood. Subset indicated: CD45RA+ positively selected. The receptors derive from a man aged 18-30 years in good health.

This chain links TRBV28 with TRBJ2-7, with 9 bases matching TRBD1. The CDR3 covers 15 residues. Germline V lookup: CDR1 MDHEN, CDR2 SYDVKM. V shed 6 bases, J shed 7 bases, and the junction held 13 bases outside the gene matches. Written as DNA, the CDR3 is TGTGCCAGCAGCCGATCTTTCGGACAGGGGCGGGAGCAGTACTTC. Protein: CASSRSFGQGREQYF.

CDR3 nucleotides: TGTGCCTGGAAGGGGTCCGGCGGTGTATACGGCGCGAGAGACAGGGAGACCCAGTACTTC. Residues: CAWKGSGGVYGARDRETQYF. The chain uses TRBV30 and TRBJ2-5; D might be TRBD1 (6 bases). V was cut by 4 bases and J by 5 bases, with 35 bases left in between. The CDR3 length is 20 residues. Per germline, CDR1 GTSNPN and CDR2 SVGIG (reference sequence).

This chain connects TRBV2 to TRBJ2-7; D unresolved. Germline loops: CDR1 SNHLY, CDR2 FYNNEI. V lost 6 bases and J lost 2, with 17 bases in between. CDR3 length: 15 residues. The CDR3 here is CASRTDRTTTYEQYF. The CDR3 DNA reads TGTGCCAGCAGAACAGATCGGACGACGACCTACGAGCAGTACTTC.

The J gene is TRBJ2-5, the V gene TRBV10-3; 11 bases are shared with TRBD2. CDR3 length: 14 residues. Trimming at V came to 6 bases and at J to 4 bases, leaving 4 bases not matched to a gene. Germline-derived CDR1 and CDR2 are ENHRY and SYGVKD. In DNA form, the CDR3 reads TGTGCCATCAGGGATACTAGCGGGGGAGAGACCCAGTACTTC. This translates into CAIRDTSGGETQYF.

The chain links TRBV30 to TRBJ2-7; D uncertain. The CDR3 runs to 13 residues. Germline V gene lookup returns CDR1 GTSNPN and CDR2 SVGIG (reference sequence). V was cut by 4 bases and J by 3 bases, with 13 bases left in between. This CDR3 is CAWKFPNGYEQYF. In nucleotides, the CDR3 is TGTGCCTGGAAATTTCCGAATGGCTACGAGCAGTACTTC.

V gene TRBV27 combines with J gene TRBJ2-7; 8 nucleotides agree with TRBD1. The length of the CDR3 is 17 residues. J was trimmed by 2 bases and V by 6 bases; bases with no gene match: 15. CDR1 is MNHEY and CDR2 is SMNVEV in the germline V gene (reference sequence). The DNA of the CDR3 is TGTGCCAGCAGGCCTCATGCCGACAGGGGCCCTGCCTACGAGCAGTACTTC. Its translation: CASRPHADRGPAYEQYF.

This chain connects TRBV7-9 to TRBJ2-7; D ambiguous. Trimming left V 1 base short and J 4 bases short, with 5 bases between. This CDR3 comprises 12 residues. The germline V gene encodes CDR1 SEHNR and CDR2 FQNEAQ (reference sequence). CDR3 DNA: TGTGCCAGCAGCTTAGAGACGTACGAGCAGTACTTC. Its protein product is CASSLETYEQYF. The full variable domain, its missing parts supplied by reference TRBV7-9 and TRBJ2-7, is DTGVSQNPRHKITKRGQNVTFRCDPISEHNRLYWYRQTLGQGPEFLTYFQNEAQLEKSRLLSDRFSAERPKGSFSTLEIQRTEQGDSAMYLCASSLETYEQYFGPGTRLTVT.

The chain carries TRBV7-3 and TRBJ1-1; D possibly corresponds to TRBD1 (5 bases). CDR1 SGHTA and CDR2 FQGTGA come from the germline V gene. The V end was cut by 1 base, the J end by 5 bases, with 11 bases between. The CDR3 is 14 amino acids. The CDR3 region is CASSLRGVGTEAFF. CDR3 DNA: TGTGCCAGCAGCTTAAGAGGGGTGGGAACTGAAGCTTTCTTT.

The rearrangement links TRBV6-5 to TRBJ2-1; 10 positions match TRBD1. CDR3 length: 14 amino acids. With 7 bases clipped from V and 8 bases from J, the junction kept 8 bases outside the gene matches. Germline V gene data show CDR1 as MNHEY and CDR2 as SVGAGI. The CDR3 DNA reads TGTGCCAGCACCCGGGGACAGGGGAGGGATGAGCAGTTCTTC. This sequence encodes CASTRGQGRDEQFF.

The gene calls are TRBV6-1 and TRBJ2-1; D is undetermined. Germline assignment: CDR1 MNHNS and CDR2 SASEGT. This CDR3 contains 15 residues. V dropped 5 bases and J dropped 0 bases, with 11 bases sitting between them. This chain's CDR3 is CASSPFYGSYNEQFF. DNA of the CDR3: TGTGCCAGCAGTCCGTTCTACGGCTCCTACAATGAGCAGTTCTTC.

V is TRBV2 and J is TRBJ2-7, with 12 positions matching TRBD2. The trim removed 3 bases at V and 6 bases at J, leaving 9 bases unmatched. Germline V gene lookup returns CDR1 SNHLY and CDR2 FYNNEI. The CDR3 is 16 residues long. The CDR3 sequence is CASSDIRLAGVVEQYF. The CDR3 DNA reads TGTGCCAGCAGTGACATAAGACTAGCGGGAGTTGTCGAGCAGTACTTC. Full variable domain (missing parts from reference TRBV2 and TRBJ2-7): EPEVTQTPSHQVTQMGQEVILRCVPISNHLYFYWYRQILGQKVEFLVSFYNNEISEKSEIFDDQFSVERPDGSNFTLKIRSTKLEDSAMYFCASSDIRLAGVVEQYFGPGTRLTVT.

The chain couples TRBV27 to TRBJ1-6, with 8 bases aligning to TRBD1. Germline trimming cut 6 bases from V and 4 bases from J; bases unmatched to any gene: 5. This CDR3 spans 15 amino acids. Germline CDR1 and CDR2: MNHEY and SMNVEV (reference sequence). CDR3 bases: TGTGCCAGCAGGGAGGACAGGGTTTATAATTCACCCCTCCACTTT. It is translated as CASREDRVYNSPLHF.

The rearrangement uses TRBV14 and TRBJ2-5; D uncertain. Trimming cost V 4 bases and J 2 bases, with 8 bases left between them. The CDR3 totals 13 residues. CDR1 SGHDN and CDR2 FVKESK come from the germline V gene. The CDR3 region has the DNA TGTGCCAGCAGCCGATCGTTGCAAGAGACCCAGTACTTC. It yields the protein CASSRSLQETQYF.

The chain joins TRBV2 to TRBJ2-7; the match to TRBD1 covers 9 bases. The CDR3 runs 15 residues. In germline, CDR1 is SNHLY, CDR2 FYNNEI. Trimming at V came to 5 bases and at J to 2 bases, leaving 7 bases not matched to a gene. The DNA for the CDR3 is TGTGCCAGCAGTCCGGGACAGGGCTTTGCCTACGAGCAGTACTTC. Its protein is CASSPGQGFAYEQYF.

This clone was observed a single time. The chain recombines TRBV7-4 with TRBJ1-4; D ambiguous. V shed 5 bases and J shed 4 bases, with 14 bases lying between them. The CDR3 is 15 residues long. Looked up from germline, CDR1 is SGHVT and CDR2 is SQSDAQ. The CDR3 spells CASSGYRNCNEKLFF. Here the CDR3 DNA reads TGTGCCAGCAGCGGCTACAGAAACTGTAATGAAAAACTGTTTTTT.

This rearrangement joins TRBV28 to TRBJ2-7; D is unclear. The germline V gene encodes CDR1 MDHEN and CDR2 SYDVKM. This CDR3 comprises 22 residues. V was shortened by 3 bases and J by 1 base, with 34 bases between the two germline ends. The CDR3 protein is CASSFFWQAFDRNPSFSYEQYF. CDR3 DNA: TGTGCCAGCAGTTTTTTTTGGCAGGCCTTCGATCGGAACCCATCATTTTCCTACGAGCAGTACTTC.

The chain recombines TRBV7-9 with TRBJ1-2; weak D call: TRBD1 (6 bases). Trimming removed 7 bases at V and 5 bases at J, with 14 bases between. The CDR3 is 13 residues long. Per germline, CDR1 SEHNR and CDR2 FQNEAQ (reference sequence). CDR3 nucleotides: TGTGCCAGCACCAAGGGGGGGACTTATGGCTACACCTTC. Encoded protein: CASTKGGTYGYTF.

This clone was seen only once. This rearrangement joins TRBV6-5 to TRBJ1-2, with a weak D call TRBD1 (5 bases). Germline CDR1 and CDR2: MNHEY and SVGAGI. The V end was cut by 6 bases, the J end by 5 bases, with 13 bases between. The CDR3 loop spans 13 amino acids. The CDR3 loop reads CASRTDSLYGYTF. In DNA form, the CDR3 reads TGTGCCAGCAGAACCGACAGCCTGTATGGCTACACCTTC.

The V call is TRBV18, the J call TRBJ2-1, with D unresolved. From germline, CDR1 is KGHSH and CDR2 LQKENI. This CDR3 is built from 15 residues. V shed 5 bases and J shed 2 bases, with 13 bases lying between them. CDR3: CASSSIMGTYNEQFF. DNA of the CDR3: TGTGCCAGCTCAAGTATCATGGGAACCTACAATGAGCAGTTCTTC.

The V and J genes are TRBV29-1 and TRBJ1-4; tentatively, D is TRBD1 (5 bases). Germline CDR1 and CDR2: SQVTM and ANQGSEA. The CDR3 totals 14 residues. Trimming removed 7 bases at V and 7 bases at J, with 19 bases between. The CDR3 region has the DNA TGCAGCGCCTGCCGATCAGGGAGAGGTGAAAAACTGTTTTTT. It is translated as CSACRSGRGEKLFF.